Below, one T cell receptor beta chain is given with its context. During construction of the library, unique molecular identifiers were attached to individual cDNA molecules for quantitative, reproducible TCR counting. TCRdb recomputed calls from the RACE reads with MiXCR, one row per CDR3 protein. The table records roughly 50,000 distinct CDR3 sequences, more than 9.5% of them present only once. This sample is drawn from a study of human T cells and chemical hapten exposure. Study-wide background: Weekly diphenylcyclopropenone doses were given to patients' scalps across the approximately 22-week study. Patients were mainly female, each with alopecia areata, totalis or universalis.

Documented time point: patch test 3, about 24 weeks after DPC sensitization. Indicated treatment: therapeutic diphenylcyclopropenone sensitization with weekly scalp DPC. Germline values: CDR1 LGHNA, CDR2 YSLEER. This CDR3 is built from 14 residues. V dropped 0 bases and J dropped 12 bases, with 14 bases sitting between them. The chain recombines TRBV4-3 with TRBJ1-4; D might be TRBD1 (5 bases). The sample consisted of whole blood, taken in connection with sensitization to the hapten diphenylcyclopropenone (DPC). The source of this sequence is a woman between 40 and 55 years old with alopecia areata. Some clones in this sample may be carry-over from other donors' samples. CDR3 sequence (DNA): TGCGCCAGCAGCCAAGATGGTCTCTCCAGGGAACTGTTTTTT. This translates into CASSQDGLSRELFF.